This T cell receptor (beta chain) was obtained from a study of preoperative IRX-2 immunotherapy in early breast cancer. Clones were read by immunoSEQ multiplex PCR, and TCRdb kept only the in-frame ones, dropping some. The table shows approximately 31,000 clones, with approximately 89% occurring only once. The CDR3 totals 13 residues. V lost 11 bases, J lost 5 bases, and 16 bases lay in between. Germline CDR1 is MNHGY and CDR2 is SAAAGT. Treatment indicated: preoperative locoregional IRX-2 cytokine immunotherapy. Patients received preoperative, locoregional IRX-2 cytokine immunotherapy in a phase Ib study.

The chain links TRBV6-8 to TRBJ2-1; D perhaps matches TRBD2 (5 bases). The sequence was obtained from a human donor with breast cancer. Sequences were derived from tumor tissue, sampled after IRX-2 immunotherapy. CDR3 loop: CALSRENNNEQFF. Here the CDR3 DNA reads TGTGCCCTCTCGAGGGAGAATAACAATGAGCAGTTCTTC.